Each of the 10 T cell receptor beta chains below was sequenced from the same sample in a study of CD8 T cells in ankylosing spondylitis. Via MiXCR, TCRdb re-called the 5' RACE reads, giving one row per CDR3 protein. The sample holds 250,000 or so distinct CDR3 sequences, 10% seen once. Sequences were obtained from blood, either unsorted or a sorted T cell fraction (not recorded which). The receptors were gathered from a male donor with ankylosing spondylitis or in good health (not recorded which).

This clonotype was recorded at least ten times. This chain joins TRBV7-2 and TRBJ2-1; D is possibly TRBD2 (6 bases). This CDR3 contains 16 residues. V lost 1 base to trimming and J lost 9 bases, with 19 bases between them. Germline loops: CDR1 SGHTA, CDR2 FQGNSA. The CDR3 is CASSLGGTGGVVEQFF. The CDR3 nucleotides read TGTGCCAGCAGCTTAGGCGGGACTGGAGGAGTTGTTGAGCAGTTCTTC.

This clonotype appeared many times. The chain carries TRBV5-1 and TRBJ1-1; TRBD1 might be the D (6 bases). CDR1 is SGHRS, CDR2 YFSETQ, per germline. The CDR3 extends over 13 amino acids. The germline V and J ends were trimmed by 0 bases and 7 bases, with 10 bases remaining between them. CDR3 residues: CASSLARGGEAFF. In DNA form, the CDR3 reads TGCGCCAGCAGCTTGGCCAGGGGTGGTGAAGCTTTCTTT.

The chain recombines TRBV7-2 with TRBJ1-2, with no clear D. V lost 5 bases and J 13 bases, leaving 17 bases between the germline ends. The CDR3 covers 12 residues. CDR1 is SGHTA and CDR2 is FQGNSA in the germline V gene. The CDR3 DNA reads as TGTGCCAGCAGCCATAGTAATACAGAGGGCACCTTC. It encodes CASSHSNTEGTF.

The sample holds many counts of this clonotype. V is TRBV6-5 and J is TRBJ1-2; 7 bases are a match to TRBD1. The CDR3 runs to 13 residues. J lost 4 bases, V lost 4 bases, and 3 bases had no gene match. Looked up from germline, CDR1 is MNHEY and CDR2 is SVGAGI. Written as DNA, the CDR3 is TGTGCCAGCAGTTTCTGGGACAGCTATGGCTACACCTTC. Translating it yields CASSFWDSYGYTF.

The chain uses TRBV20-1 and TRBJ1-3; unclear D gene. The CDR3 runs 15 residues. The germline V gene has CDR1 DFQATT and CDR2 SNEGSKA (reference sequence). V dropped 2 bases and J dropped 0 bases, with 11 bases sitting between them. The CDR3 region is CSARRNTRSGNTIYF. DNA for the CDR3: TGCAGTGCTAGAAGAAACACTCGCTCTGGAAACACCATATATTTT.

This clonotype showed up many times. The chain carries TRBV20-1 and TRBJ2-3, with D perhaps assigned TRBD1 or TRBD2 (5 bases each). V lost 5 bases to trimming and J lost 1 base, with 16 bases between them. This CDR3 is built from 15 residues. The germline gives CDR1 DFQATT, CDR2 SNEGSKA (reference sequence). Here the CDR3 reads CSALPFGGGTDTQYF. The DNA for the CDR3 is TGCAGTGCTCTCCCTTTTGGGGGAGGCACAGATACGCAGTATTTT.

This clonotype showed up many times. The CDR3 reads CAISAAGTGDTQYF. CDR3 in DNA: TGTGCCATCAGTGCTGCAGGGACGGGAGATACGCAGTATTTT. The chain couples TRBV10-3 to TRBJ2-3; possibly TRBD1 or TRBD2 for D (5 bases each). Germline CDR1 and CDR2: ENHRY and SYGVKD. The ends were cut back, 4 bases at V and 5 bases at J, with 13 bases in the middle. This CDR3 region has 14 residues.

This clonotype appeared many times. The chain is built from TRBV12-3 or TRBV12-4 and TRBJ1-5; 9 nucleotides align to TRBD1. With V trimmed by 5 bases and J by 4 bases, 3 bases remained unmatched. This CDR3 is 14 amino acids long. The chain's CDR3 is CASSPQGANQPQHF. The CDR3 coding sequence is TGTGCCAGCAGTCCACAGGGGGCGAATCAGCCCCAGCATTTT.

This clonotype was recorded many times. This sequence joins TRBV11-3 and TRBJ1-1; 9 bases agree with TRBD1. Looked up from germline, CDR1 is SGHNT and CDR2 is YENEEA. There are 15 residues in the CDR3. V trimming: 5 bases; J trimming: 6 bases; junction bases outside the gene matches: 10. Here the CDR3 reads CASSPRRDREPEAFF. The CDR3 coding sequence is TGTGCCAGCAGCCCCCGACGGGACAGGGAACCTGAAGCTTTCTTT.

V and J are TRBV2 and TRBJ2-1; D is unresolved. There are 16 residues in the CDR3. Trimming left V 5 bases short and J 3 bases short, with 17 bases between. Per the germline V gene, CDR1 is SNHLY and CDR2 is FYNNEI. The CDR3 sequence: CASSSDSVGDYNEQFF. The CDR3 region has the DNA TGTGCCAGCAGTTCCGACTCTGTGGGTGACTACAATGAGCAGTTCTTC. Full variable domain (outside the CDR3, taken from reference TRBV2 and TRBJ2-1): EPEVTQTPSHQVTQMGQEVILRCVPISNHLYFYWYRQILGQKVEFLVSFYNNEISEKSEIFDDQFSVERPDGSNFTLKIRSTKLEDSAMYFCASSSDSVGDYNEQFFGPGTRLTVL.